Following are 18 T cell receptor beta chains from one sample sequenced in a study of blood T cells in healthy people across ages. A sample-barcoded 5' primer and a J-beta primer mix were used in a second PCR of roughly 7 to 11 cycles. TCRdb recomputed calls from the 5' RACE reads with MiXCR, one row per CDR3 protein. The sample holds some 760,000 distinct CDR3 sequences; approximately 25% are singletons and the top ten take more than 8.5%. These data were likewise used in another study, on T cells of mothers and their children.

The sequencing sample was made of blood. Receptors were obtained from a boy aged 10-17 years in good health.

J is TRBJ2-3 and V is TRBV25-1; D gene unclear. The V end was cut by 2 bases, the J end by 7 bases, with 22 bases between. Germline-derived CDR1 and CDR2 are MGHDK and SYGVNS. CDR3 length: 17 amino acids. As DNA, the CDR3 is TGTGCCAGCAGTGAAGCCCTGGGCCCCTTATCTCCGTATACGCAGTATTTT. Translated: CASSEALGPLSPYTQYF.

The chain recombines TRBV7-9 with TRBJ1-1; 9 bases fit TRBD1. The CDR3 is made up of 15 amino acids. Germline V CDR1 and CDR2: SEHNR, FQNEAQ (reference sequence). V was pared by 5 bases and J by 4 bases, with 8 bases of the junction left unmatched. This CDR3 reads CASSHWDREGTEAFF. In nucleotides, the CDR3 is TGTGCCAGCAGCCACTGGGACAGGGAGGGCACTGAAGCTTTCTTT.

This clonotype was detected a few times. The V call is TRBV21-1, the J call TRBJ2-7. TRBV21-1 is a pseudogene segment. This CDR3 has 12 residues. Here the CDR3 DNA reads TGTGCCAGCACCACCGGCAGATACGAGCAGTACTTC. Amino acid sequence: CASTTGRYEQYF.

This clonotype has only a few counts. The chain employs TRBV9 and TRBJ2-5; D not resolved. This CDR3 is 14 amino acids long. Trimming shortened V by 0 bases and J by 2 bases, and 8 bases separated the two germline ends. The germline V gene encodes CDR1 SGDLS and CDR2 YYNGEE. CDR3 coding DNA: TGTGCCAGCAGCGTAGTAGGGAAACAAGAGACCCAGTACTTC. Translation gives CASSVVGKQETQYF. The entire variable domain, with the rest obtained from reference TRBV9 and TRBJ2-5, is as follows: DSGVTQTPKHLITATGQRVTLRCSPRSGDLSVYWYQQSLDQGLQFLIQYYNGEERAKGNILERFSAQQFPDLHSELNLSSLELGDSALYFCASSVVGKQETQYFGPGTRLLVL.

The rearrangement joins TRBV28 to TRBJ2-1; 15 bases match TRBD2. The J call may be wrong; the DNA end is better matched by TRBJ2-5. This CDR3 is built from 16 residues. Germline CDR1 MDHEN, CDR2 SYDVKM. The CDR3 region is CASSSGLAGGRETQYF. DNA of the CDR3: TGTGCCAGCAGTTCCGGACTAGCGGGGGGGCGGGAGACCCAGTACTTC.

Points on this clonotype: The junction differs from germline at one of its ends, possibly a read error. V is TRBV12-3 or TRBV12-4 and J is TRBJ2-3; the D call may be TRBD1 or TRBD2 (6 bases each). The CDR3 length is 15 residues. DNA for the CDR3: TGTGCCAGCAGTTCTTCTCGGGGGCGCGCAGATGCGCAGTATTTT. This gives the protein CASSSSRGRADAQYF.

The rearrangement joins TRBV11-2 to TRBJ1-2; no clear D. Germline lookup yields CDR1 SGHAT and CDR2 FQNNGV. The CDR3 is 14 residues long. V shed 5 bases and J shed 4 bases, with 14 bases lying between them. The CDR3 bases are TGTGCCAGCAGCCCGCACATACGTACCTATGGCTACACCTTC. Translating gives CASSPHIRTYGYTF.

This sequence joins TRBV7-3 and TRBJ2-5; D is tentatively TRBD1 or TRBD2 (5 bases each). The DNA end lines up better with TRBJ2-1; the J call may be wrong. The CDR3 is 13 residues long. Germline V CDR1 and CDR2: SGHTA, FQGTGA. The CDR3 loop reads CASSLQVGDEQFF. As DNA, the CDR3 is TGTGCCAGCAGCCTCCAAGTGGGGGATGAGCAGTTCTTC.

CDR3 sequence (DNA): TGCAGTGCTAGAGACGACGGACAGGATAAAGAGACCCAGTACTTC. Its protein is CSARDDGQDKETQYF. This chain uses TRBV20-1 with TRBJ2-5; 7 bases match TRBD1. The CDR3 is made up of 15 amino acids. The V gene end was trimmed by 0 bases and the J gene end by 3 bases; junction bases not matched to a gene: 7. Germline CDR1 reads DFQATT; CDR2 reads SNEGSKA (reference sequence).

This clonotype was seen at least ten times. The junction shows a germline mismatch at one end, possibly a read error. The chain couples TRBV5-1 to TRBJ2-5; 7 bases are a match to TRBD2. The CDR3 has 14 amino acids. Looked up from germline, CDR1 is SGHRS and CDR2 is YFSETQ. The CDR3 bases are TGTGCCAGCAGCTTAGTTGGGGGGGAAGAGACCCAGTACTTC. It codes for CASSLVGGEETQYF. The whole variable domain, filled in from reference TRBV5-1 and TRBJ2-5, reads KAGVTQTPRYLIKTRGQQVTLSCSPISGHRSVSWYQQTPGQGLQFLFEYFSETQRNKGNFPGRFSGRQFSNSRSEMNVSTLELGDSALYLCASSLVGGEETQYFGPGTRLLVL.

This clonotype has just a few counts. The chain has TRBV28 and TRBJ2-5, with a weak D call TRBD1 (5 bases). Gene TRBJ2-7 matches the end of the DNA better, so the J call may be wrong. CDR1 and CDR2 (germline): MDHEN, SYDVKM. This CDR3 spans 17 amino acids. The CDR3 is CASSAYPDTPKSYEQYF. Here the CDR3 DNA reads TGTGCCAGCAGTGCTTACCCGGACACCCCTAAATCCTACGAGCAGTACTTC.

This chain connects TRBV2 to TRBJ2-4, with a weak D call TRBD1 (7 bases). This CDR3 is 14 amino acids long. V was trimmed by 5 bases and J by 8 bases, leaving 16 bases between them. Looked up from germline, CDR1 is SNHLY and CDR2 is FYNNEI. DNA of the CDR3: TGTGCCAGCAGTAGACAGGGATGGAGGGACATTCAGTACTTC. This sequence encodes CASSRQGWRDIQYF.

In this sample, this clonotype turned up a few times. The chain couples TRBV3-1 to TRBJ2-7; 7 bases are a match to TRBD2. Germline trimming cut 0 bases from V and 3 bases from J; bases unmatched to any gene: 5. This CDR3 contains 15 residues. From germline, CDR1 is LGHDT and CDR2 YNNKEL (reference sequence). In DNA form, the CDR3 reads TGTGCCAGCAGCCAAGATCCAAAGCGGGGCTACGAGCAGTACTTC. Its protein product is CASSQDPKRGYEQYF.

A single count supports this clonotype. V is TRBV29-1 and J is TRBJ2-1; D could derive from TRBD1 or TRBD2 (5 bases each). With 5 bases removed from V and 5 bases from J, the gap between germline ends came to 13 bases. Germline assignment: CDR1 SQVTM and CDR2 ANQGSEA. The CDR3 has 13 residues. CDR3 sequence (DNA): TGCAGCGTTACGGGACGGGTACACAATGAGCAGTTCTTC. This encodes CSVTGRVHNEQFF.

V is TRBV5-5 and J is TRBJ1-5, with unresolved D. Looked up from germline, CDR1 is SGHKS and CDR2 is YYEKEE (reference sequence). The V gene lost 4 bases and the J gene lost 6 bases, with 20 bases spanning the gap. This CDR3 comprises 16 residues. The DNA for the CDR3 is TGTGCCAGCAGCGGATGGCCCCCGTCCGTTAGTCAGCCCCAGCATTTT. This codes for CASSGWPPSVSQPQHF.

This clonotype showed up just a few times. This CDR3 is CSARDPGAYEQYF. The DNA for the CDR3 is TGCAGTGCTAGAGATCCCGGGGCCTACGAGCAGTACTTC. This chain links TRBV20-1 with TRBJ2-5; a possible D gene is TRBD2 (5 bases). Near its end, the DNA agrees better with TRBJ2-7, so the J call may be wrong. The germline gives CDR1 DFQATT, CDR2 SNEGSKA (reference sequence). The CDR3 runs 13 residues.

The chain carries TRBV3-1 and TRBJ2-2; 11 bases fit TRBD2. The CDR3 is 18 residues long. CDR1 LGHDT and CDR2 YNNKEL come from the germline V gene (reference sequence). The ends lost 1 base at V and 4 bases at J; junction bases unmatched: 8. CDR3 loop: CASSQGTSGPKGTGELFF. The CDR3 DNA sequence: TGTGCCAGCAGCCAAGGGACTAGCGGGCCTAAGGGCACCGGGGAGCTGTTTTTT.

The CDR3 nucleotides are TGCAGTGCTAGAGGGTATAGGCAAGAGACCCAGTACTTC. Protein product: CSARGYRQETQYF. This chain connects TRBV20-1 to TRBJ2-5; D uncertain. CDR3 size: 13 residues. Trimming removed 1 base from V and 2 bases from J, with 8 bases in between. Germline-derived CDR1 and CDR2 are DFQATT and SNEGSKA (reference sequence).